This T cell receptor (beta chain) comes out of a study of OX40 agonist ivuxolimab in advanced cancers. About the research overall: Partial responses occurred in Three dose-escalation patients, one with hepatocellular carcinoma and two with cutaneous melanoma. Findings and caveats of the study: Among expanded peripheral T cells, antigen specificity went undetermined. Both blood CD4+ and CD8+ T cells showed clonal growth by week 6 at 0.1 to 3.0 mg/kg.

Remarks on this clone: Its antigen is unknown.

The CDR3 totals 13 residues. The germline V gene encodes CDR1 SGHTA and CDR2 FQGNSA. With 5 bases removed from V and 7 bases from J, the gap between germline ends came to 12 bases. Sequencing was performed with immunoSEQ multiplex PCR; in TCRdb, only in-frame clones are kept and a portion is missing. The sample consists of roughly 49,000 clones, about 86% of them appearing once. The sequence came from an adult with an advanced solid tumor such as melanoma, head and neck, liver or kidney cancer. Sequenced material: CD4+ or CD8+ T cells sorted from blood, taken in a trial of the OX40 agonist ivuxolimab. The chain employs TRBV7-2 and TRBJ2-1; the D is unclear. The CDR3 sequence is CASSNGRSNEQFF. The CDR3 DNA follows: TGTGCCAGCAGCAACGGACGGTCGAATGAGCAGTTCTTC.